The entry below describes one T cell receptor beta chain. Antigen specificity is unknown. After removal of 5 bases from V and 9 bases from J, the junction contained 8 bases not matched to a gene. In germline, CDR1 is PRHDT, CDR2 FYEKMQ (reference sequence). The CDR3 is 14 residues long. A second 7 to 11 cycle PCR used barcoded and J-beta primers. The template-switch adaptor, which had 12 random nucleotides, put a tag on each cDNA molecule. TCRdb reprocessed the 5' RACE reads via MiXCR and lists one record per CDR3 protein. The sample holds roughly 700,000 distinct CDR3 sequences, 49% seen once. The record originates from a study of blood T cells in healthy people across ages. Whole-study findings and limits: With unsorted PBMCs, a conclusive comparison of naive versus antigen-experienced cells was not possible.

The sample consisted of blood. The rearrangement links TRBV13 to TRBJ2-1; 9 bases are shared with TRBD2. The origin of this receptor is a woman aged 60-75 years in good health. In DNA, the CDR3 is TGTGCCAGCAGCATGGGCGGGAGGGCCGGTGAGCAGTTCTTC. This encodes CASSMGGRAGEQFF.